This entry is about one T cell receptor beta chain. Antigen unknown. The data originate from a study of cytomegalovirus exposure and HLA in healthy donors. About the research overall: Falling in the Caucasian-associated ancestry cluster were 81% of 350 to 400 genotyped donors. Study-level points and caveats: Donors were assumed by presence/absence analyses to have roughly uniform sequencing depth.

CDR1 and CDR2 (germline): MDHEN, SYDVKM. The CDR3 spans 14 residues. Trimming cost V 2 bases and J 0 bases, with 7 bases left between them. The PCR contained 60 Vbeta and 13 Jbeta primers. The repertoire was sequenced with immunoSEQ multiplex PCR; TCRdb's copy has only in-frame clones and lacks some. The repertoire holds approximately 160,000 clones, with approximately 72% as singletons. The clonotype comes from a man aged 45-65 years in good health and CMV-seronegative. Sequencing input: PBMCs. The J gene is TRBJ1-1, the V gene TRBV28; D might be TRBD1 (5 bases). CDR3 protein: CASSLQGMNTEAFF. In DNA, the CDR3 is TGTGCCAGCAGTTTACAGGGCATGAACACTGAAGCTTTCTTT.